These 2 T cell receptor beta chains were all obtained from the same sample, sequenced in a study of cytomegalovirus exposure and HLA in healthy donors. Use of 60 Vbeta and 13 Jbeta primers characterized the PCR. TCRdb's table, derived via immunoSEQ multiplex PCR, lists solely in-frame clones and lacks some. The profile shows around 83,000 clones, around 78% of them singletons. The sequencing input was PBMCs. The receptors stem from a male donor in good health and CMV-seropositive.

This clone has only a few counts. This chain connects TRBV5-1 to TRBJ2-1; a possible D gene is TRBD2 (5 bases). Germline V CDR1 and CDR2: SGHRS, YFSETQ. The CDR3 extends over 15 amino acids. The V end was cut by 8 bases, the J end by 1 base, with 16 bases between. The CDR3 bases are TGCGCCAGTACCGCCGTGGGAGATTCCTACAATGAGCAGTTCTTC. Encoded protein: CASTAVGDSYNEQFF.

There are a few counts of this clone. The gene calls are TRBV5-6 and TRBJ1-5, with D possibly being TRBD1 (6 bases). Germline V gives CDR1 SGHDT, CDR2 YYEEEE. Trimming removed 4 bases from V and 7 bases from J, with 12 bases in between. CDR3 length equals 13 residues. CDR3 region: CASSGMRGQPQHF. In DNA, the CDR3 is TGTGCCAGCAGCGGAATGAGGGGGCAGCCCCAGCATTTT.